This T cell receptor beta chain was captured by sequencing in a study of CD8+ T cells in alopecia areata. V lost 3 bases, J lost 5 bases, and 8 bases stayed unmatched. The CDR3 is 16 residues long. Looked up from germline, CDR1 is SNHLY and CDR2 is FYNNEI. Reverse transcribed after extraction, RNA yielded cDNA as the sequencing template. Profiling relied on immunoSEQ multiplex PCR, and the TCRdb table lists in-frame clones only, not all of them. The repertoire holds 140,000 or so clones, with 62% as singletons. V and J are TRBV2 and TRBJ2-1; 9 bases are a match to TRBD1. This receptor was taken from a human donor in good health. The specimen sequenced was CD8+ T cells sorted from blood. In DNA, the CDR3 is TGTGCCAGCAGTGACCCCCGGACAGGGGACGACAATGAGCAGTTCTTC. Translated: CASSDPRTGDDNEQFF.